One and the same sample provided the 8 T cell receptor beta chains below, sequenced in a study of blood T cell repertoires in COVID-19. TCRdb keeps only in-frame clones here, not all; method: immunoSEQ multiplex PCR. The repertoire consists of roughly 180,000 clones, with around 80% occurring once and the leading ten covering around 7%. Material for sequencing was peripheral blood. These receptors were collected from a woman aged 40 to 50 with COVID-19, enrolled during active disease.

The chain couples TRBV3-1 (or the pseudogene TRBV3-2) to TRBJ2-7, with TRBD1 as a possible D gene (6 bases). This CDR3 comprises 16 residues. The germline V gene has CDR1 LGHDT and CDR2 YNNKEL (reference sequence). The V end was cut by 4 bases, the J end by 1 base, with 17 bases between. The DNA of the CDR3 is TGTGCCAGCAGCCGCTCCGACAGGACACAGTCCTACGAGCAGTACTTC. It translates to CASSRSDRTQSYEQYF.

The CDR3 sequence is CASSLTSGGAKKQYF. As DNA, the CDR3 is TGTGCCAGCAGTCTCACCAGTGGGGGGGCTAAGAAGCAGTACTTC. J is TRBJ2-7 and V is TRBV6-5; D is possibly TRBD2 (7 bases). The V gene's germline CDR1 is MNHEY and CDR2 SVGAGI. This CDR3 is built from 15 residues. With 5 bases removed from V and 8 bases from J, the gap between germline ends came to 22 bases.

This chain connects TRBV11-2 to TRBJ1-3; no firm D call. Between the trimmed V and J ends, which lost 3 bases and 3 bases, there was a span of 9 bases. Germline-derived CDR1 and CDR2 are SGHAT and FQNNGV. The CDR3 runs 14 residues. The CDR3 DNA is TGTGCCAGCAGCTTCTCGAACAGTGGAAACACCATATATTTT. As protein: CASSFSNSGNTIYF.

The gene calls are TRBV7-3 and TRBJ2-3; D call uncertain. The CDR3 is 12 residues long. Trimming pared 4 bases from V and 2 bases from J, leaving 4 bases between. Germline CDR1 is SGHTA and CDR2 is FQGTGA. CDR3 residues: CASSYTTDTQYF. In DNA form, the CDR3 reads TGTGCCAGCAGCTACACCACAGATACGCAGTATTTT.

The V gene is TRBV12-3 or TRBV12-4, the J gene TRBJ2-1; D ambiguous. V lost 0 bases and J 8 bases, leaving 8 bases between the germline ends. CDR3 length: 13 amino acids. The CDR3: CASSLARGHEQFF. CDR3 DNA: TGTGCCAGCAGTTTAGCGCGTGGGCATGAGCAGTTCTTC.

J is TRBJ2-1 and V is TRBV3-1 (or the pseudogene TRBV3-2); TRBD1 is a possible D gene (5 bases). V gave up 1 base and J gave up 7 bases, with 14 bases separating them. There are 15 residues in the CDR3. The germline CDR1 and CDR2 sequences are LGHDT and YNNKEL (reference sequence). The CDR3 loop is CASSQVLGARNEQFF. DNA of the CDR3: TGTGCCAGCAGCCAAGTTCTAGGGGCAAGAAATGAGCAGTTCTTC.

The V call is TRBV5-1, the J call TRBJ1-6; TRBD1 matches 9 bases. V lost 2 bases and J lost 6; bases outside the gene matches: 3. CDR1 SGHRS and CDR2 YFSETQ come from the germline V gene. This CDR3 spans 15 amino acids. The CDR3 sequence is CASSLTGGINSPLHF. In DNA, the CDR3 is TGCGCCAGCAGCTTAACAGGGGGCATTAATTCACCCCTCCACTTT.

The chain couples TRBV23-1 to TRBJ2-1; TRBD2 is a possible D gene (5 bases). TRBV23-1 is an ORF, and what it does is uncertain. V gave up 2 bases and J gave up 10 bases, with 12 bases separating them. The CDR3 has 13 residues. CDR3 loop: CASSQRMRGEQFF. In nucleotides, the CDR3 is TGCGCCAGCAGTCAAAGGATGAGAGGGGAGCAGTTCTTC.